The 32 T cell receptor beta chains below were found in one sample sequenced in a study of blood T cell repertoires in COVID-19 (dated by TCRdb to 2018 to 2021). Library creation used the immunoSEQ multiplex PCR assay. The clones in this table, taken by TCRdb from immuneACCESS, are in-frame only. Not every clone is retained; where verified, under half of the shortfall comes from an unresolved V gene, and the cause of the rest is unknown. Across this sample there are 140,000 or so clones, with 88% seen only once. The biggest ten clones account for 1.5% to 2% of the sample. Sequenced: peripheral blood. The source is a man in his 70s with acute or convalescent COVID-19.

The chain combines TRBV5-5 with TRBJ1-6; D call uncertain. CDR1 is SGHKS, CDR2 YYEKEE, per germline (reference sequence). V lost 0 bases and J 10 bases, leaving 5 bases between the germline ends. CDR3 length: 12 residues. CDR3 loop: CASSLAESPLHF. The CDR3 DNA reads as TGTGCCAGCAGCTTGGCCGAGTCACCCCTCCACTTT.

V usage is TRBV7-8 and J usage is TRBJ2-3; 8 bases agree with TRBD2. V was pared by 4 bases and J by 3 bases, with 9 bases of the junction left unmatched. The CDR3 spans 16 residues. Germline CDR1 reads SGHVS; CDR2 reads FQNEAQ. The CDR3 sequence is CASSSDREGGTDTQYF. The CDR3 region has the DNA TGTGCCAGCAGCTCGGATCGGGAGGGAGGAACAGATACGCAGTATTTT.

This chain uses TRBV27 with TRBJ2-7; TRBD1 is a possible D gene (5 bases). The CDR3 totals 14 residues. The germline V gene encodes CDR1 MNHEY and CDR2 SMNVEV (reference sequence). Trimming stripped 2 bases from V and 2 bases from J, with 10 bases between. As DNA, the CDR3 is TGTGCCAGCAGTTTACGACAGTTCCCCTACGAGCAGTACTTC. Encoded protein: CASSLRQFPYEQYF.

The CDR3 region is CASSFGGARLDEQYF. The CDR3 DNA sequence: TGTGCCAGCAGCTTCGGGGGTGCGAGGTTGGACGAGCAGTACTTC. The chain employs TRBV5-4 and TRBJ2-7; the D gene is possibly TRBD2 (6 bases). Germline CDR1 is SGHNT and CDR2 is YYREEE (reference sequence). Trimming took 2 bases from V and 5 from J, leaving 17 bases between them. This CDR3 has 15 amino acids.

This clone has only a few counts. The chain uses TRBV28 and TRBJ2-1, with 8 positions matching TRBD1. Germline V gives CDR1 MDHEN, CDR2 SYDVKM. The junction had 6 bases not matched to a gene; V was cut back by 2 bases and J by 6 bases. CDR3 length: 15 residues. The CDR3 region has the DNA TGTGCCAGCAGTTTAGGGACAGGATCTTTCAATGAGCAGTTCTTC. It codes for CASSLGTGSFNEQFF.

The V and J genes are TRBV6-1 and TRBJ1-5; 8 bases fit TRBD1. CDR1 is MNHNS and CDR2 is SASEGT in the germline V gene. This CDR3 spans 15 amino acids. J was trimmed by 0 bases and V by 6 bases; bases with no gene match: 4. CDR3 in DNA: TGTGCCAGCAGATCGACAGGGGATAGCAATCAGCCCCAGCATTTT. This codes for CASRSTGDSNQPQHF.

This clone was seen more than once but under ten times. V and J are TRBV7-9 and TRBJ2-7; D is unresolved. CDR3 length: 16 amino acids. Trimming shortened V by 1 base and J by 7 bases, and 20 bases separated the two germline ends. Germline lookup yields CDR1 SEHNR and CDR2 FQNEAQ (reference sequence). CDR3 amino acids: CASSLGARPSVEEQYF. CDR3 in DNA: TGTGCCAGCAGCTTAGGGGCCAGGCCCAGTGTAGAGGAGCAGTACTTC.

This chain links TRBV25-1 with TRBJ2-3; 10 nucleotides match TRBD2. This CDR3 has 15 amino acids. The V gene's germline CDR1 is MGHDK and CDR2 SYGVNS. The V gene end was trimmed by 1 base and the J gene end by 3 bases; junction bases not matched to a gene: 1. CDR3 sequence (DNA): TGTGCCAGCAGTGAATTTAGCGGGGGGACAGATACGCAGTATTTT. It codes for CASSEFSGGTDTQYF.

The V and J genes are TRBV5-1 and TRBJ2-3, with 7 bases matching TRBD2. Germline CDR1 reads SGHRS; CDR2 reads YFSETQ. CDR3 size: 17 residues. Trimming took 3 bases from V and 1 from J; bases not matched to a gene: 11. CDR3 residues: CASSSRTSGVRTDTQYF. Here the CDR3 DNA reads TGCGCCAGCAGCTCTAGGACTAGTGGGGTTCGCACAGATACGCAGTATTTT. The entire variable domain, with the rest obtained from reference TRBV5-1 and TRBJ2-3, is as follows: KAGVTQTPRYLIKTRGQQVTLSCSPISGHRSVSWYQQTPGQGLQFLFEYFSETQRNKGNFPGRFSGRQFSNSRSEMNVSTLELGDSALYLCASSSRTSGVRTDTQYFGPGTRLTVL.

The genes are TRBV19 and TRBJ1-2, with TRBD1 as a possible D gene (6 bases). This CDR3 is built from 15 residues. CDR1 and CDR2 from the germline V gene are LNHDA and SQIVND (reference sequence). V lost 3 bases, J lost 5 bases, and 16 bases lay in between. This CDR3 reads CASSIGQGGLYGYTF. CDR3 in DNA: TGTGCCAGTAGTATTGGGCAAGGGGGACTATATGGCTACACCTTC.

This chain connects TRBV19 to TRBJ2-7; 8 bases fit TRBD2. The CDR3 runs 15 residues. CDR1 and CDR2 (germline): LNHDA, SQIVND (reference sequence). Trimming removed 6 bases from V and 1 base from J; junction bases left unmatched: 8. The CDR3 here is CASSWGSGVSYEQYF. The CDR3 DNA reads as TGTGCCAGTAGCTGGGGTAGCGGGGTATCCTACGAGCAGTACTTC.

This clone was counted only a few times. V is TRBV5-6 and J is TRBJ2-7; the D gene is possibly TRBD2 (7 bases). V was pared by 4 bases and J by 4 bases, with 21 bases between. The CDR3 runs 16 residues. Germline-derived CDR1 and CDR2 are SGHDT and YYEEEE. CDR3 sequence: CASSRRRGPFVYEQYF. Here the CDR3 DNA reads TGTGCCAGCAGCCGTAGGCGGGGGCCGTTTGTATACGAGCAGTACTTC.

This CDR3 reads CASSSTSGRAETQYF. CDR3 DNA: TGCGCCAGCAGCTCGACTAGCGGGAGGGCAGAGACCCAGTACTTC. The chain employs TRBV5-1 and TRBJ2-5, with TRBD2 matching 14 bases. This CDR3 region has 15 residues. V lost 3 bases, J lost 4 bases, and 2 bases stayed unmatched. CDR1 and CDR2 from the germline V gene are SGHRS and YFSETQ.

The chain employs TRBV4-1 and TRBJ1-1; a weak D match, TRBD1 (6 bases). V was cut by 4 bases and J by 0 bases, with 18 bases left in between. The germline CDR1 and CDR2 sequences are MGHRA and YSYEKL. This CDR3 spans 17 amino acids. The CDR3 reads CASSPPATGQMNTEAFF. CDR3 in DNA: TGCGCCAGCAGCCCCCCAGCCACAGGGCAGATGAACACTGAAGCTTTCTTT.

The chain's CDR3 is CASRDRASTDTQYF. The CDR3 DNA reads as TGTGCCAGCAGGGACAGGGCTAGCACAGATACGCAGTATTTT. The chain is built from TRBV2 and TRBJ2-3, with 8 bases matching TRBD1. This CDR3 region has 14 residues. The germline CDR1 and CDR2 sequences are SNHLY and FYNNEI. J lost 0 bases, V lost 6 bases, and 2 bases had no gene match.

The chain is built from TRBV28 and TRBJ2-3; D unresolved. The germline V gene has CDR1 MDHEN and CDR2 SYDVKM. CDR3 length: 14 residues. V lost 7 bases to trimming and J lost 0 bases, with 11 bases between them. The CDR3 region has the DNA TGTGCCAGCATTAATTCTTTTAGCACAGATACGCAGTATTTT. This translates into CASINSFSTDTQYF.

This sequence joins TRBV11-3 and TRBJ2-7; D remains unclear. V was clipped by 1 base and J by 2 bases, with 12 bases between them. Germline CDR1 SGHNT, CDR2 YENEEA. The CDR3 length is 15 residues. The CDR3 DNA sequence: TGTGCCAGCAGCTTAGGTTTTTTTTCTGCCTACGAGCAGTACTTC. Translated, it gives CASSLGFFSAYEQYF. The entire variable domain, with the rest obtained from reference TRBV11-3 and TRBJ2-7, is as follows: EAGVVQSPRYKIIEKKQPVAFWCNPISGHNTLYWYLQNLGQGPELLIRYENEEAVDDSQLPKDRFSAERLKGVDSTLKIQPAELGDSAVYLCASSLGFFSAYEQYFGPGTRLTVT.

The chain has TRBV9 and TRBJ2-5, with 7 positions matching TRBD2. This CDR3 is built from 18 residues. Germline trimming cut 3 bases from V and 4 bases from J; bases unmatched to any gene: 18. CDR1 is SGDLS and CDR2 is YYNGEE in the germline V gene. The CDR3 DNA sequence: TGTGCCAGCAGCGAAACACCTGACGGGGGAGGGCCCCTAGAGACCCAGTACTTC. Its protein is CASSETPDGGGPLETQYF.

The rearrangement uses TRBV10-3 and TRBJ2-4; 11 bases align to TRBD2. Trimming at V came to 6 bases and at J to 6 bases, leaving 7 bases not matched to a gene. Looked up from germline, CDR1 is ENHRY and CDR2 is SYGVKD. The CDR3 totals 15 residues. Here the CDR3 reads CAISRAGTSGNIQYF. DNA for the CDR3: TGTGCCATCAGCCGGGCTGGGACTAGCGGAAACATTCAGTACTTC.

The V and J genes are TRBV29-1 and TRBJ1-1; D is perhaps TRBD1 (6 bases). Germline V lookup: CDR1 SQVTM, CDR2 ANQGSEA. The CDR3 totals 13 residues. Trimming took 1 base from V and 1 from J, leaving 7 bases between them. CDR3 sequence: CSVEGTENTEAFF. DNA for the CDR3: TGCAGCGTTGAAGGGACAGAGAACACTGAAGCTTTCTTT.

The chain carries TRBV29-1 and TRBJ1-5; D is undetermined. CDR3 length: 13 amino acids. The ends were cut back, 4 bases at V and 3 bases at J, with 10 bases in the middle. Germline V gene data show CDR1 as SQVTM and CDR2 as ANQGSEA. This chain's CDR3 is CSVAGALNQPQHF. The CDR3 region has the DNA TGCAGCGTTGCAGGCGCCCTCAATCAGCCCCAGCATTTT. The complete variable domain, with remaining parts taken from reference TRBV29-1 and TRBJ1-5, reads SAVISQKPSRDICQRGTSLTIQCQVDSQVTMMFWYRQQPGQSLTLIATANQGSEATYESGFVIDKFPISRPNLTFSTLTVSNMSPEDSSIYLCSVAGALNQPQHFGDGTRLSIL.

The chain is built from TRBV12-5 and TRBJ1-5, with D possibly TRBD1 on 5 matching bases. The CDR3 runs 20 residues. V was trimmed by 0 bases and J by 4 bases, leaving 25 bases between them. Germline V gene sequence: CDR1 LGHNT, CDR2 FRNRAP. The CDR3 spells CASGLVANQGTPAKNQPQHF. CDR3 coding DNA: TGTGCTAGTGGTTTGGTAGCCAATCAAGGGACTCCAGCTAAGAATCAGCCCCAGCATTTT.

This clone was seen only once. The chain recombines TRBV24-1 with TRBJ2-1; 9 bases match TRBD2. Germline values: CDR1 KGHDR, CDR2 SFDVKD. CDR3 size: 16 residues. The J segment lost 7 bases and the V segment lost 3 bases, leaving 9 bases of the junction unmatched. The CDR3 reads CATSDRVSGRENEQFF. CDR3 coding DNA: TGTGCCACCAGTGATAGAGTTAGCGGGAGAGAAAATGAGCAGTTCTTC.

The J gene is TRBJ2-1, the V gene TRBV5-6, with TRBD2 as a possible D gene (6 bases). V dropped 3 bases and J dropped 10 bases, with 23 bases sitting between them. The CDR3 spans 16 residues. In germline, CDR1 is SGHDT, CDR2 YYEEEE. The CDR3 loop reads CASSSSRGTPPVEQFF. The CDR3, as DNA: TGTGCCAGCAGCTCGAGCCGGGGGACCCCACCGGTAGAGCAGTTCTTC.

The chain employs TRBV5-1 and TRBJ2-1; D gene unclear. The germline gives CDR1 SGHRS, CDR2 YFSETQ. This CDR3 comprises 13 residues. The V and J ends lost 4 bases and 9 bases respectively, with 14 bases between them. CDR3 in amino acids: CASSPQWSGEQFF. The CDR3 DNA is TGCGCCAGCAGCCCTCAGTGGAGTGGTGAGCAGTTCTTC.

The gene calls are TRBV29-1 and TRBJ2-2, with 7 nucleotides matching TRBD1. V trimming: 5 bases; J trimming: 2 bases; junction bases outside the gene matches: 5. Looked up from germline, CDR1 is SQVTM and CDR2 is ANQGSEA. The CDR3 covers 14 residues. This chain's CDR3 is CSVPGQTNTGELFF. The CDR3 nucleotides read TGCAGCGTTCCGGGACAGACAAACACCGGGGAGCTGTTTTTT.

The genes are TRBV7-2 and TRBJ1-1; a possible D gene is TRBD1 (6 bases). The V gene lost 5 bases and the J gene lost 2 bases, with 15 bases spanning the gap. This CDR3 comprises 15 residues. In germline, CDR1 is SGHTA, CDR2 FQGNSA. CDR3 in DNA: TGTGCCAGCAGCCCAACAGGGCTCGGAAACACTGAAGCTTTCTTT. Protein product: CASSPTGLGNTEAFF.

CDR3 sequence (DNA): TGTGCCAGCAGAGGGGTAGCGGGAGGGGAGACCCAGTACTTC. This gives the protein CASRGVAGGETQYF. The chain carries TRBV6-5 and TRBJ2-5; 11 bases map to TRBD2. The CDR3 consists of 14 residues. Losses at the gene ends were 6 bases for V and 5 bases for J; bases not matched to a gene: 5. Germline loops: CDR1 MNHEY, CDR2 SVGAGI.

J is TRBJ2-2 and V is TRBV7-2; 7 bases align to TRBD2. With V trimmed by 3 bases and J by 7 bases, 8 bases remained unmatched. This CDR3 region has 15 residues. Per germline, CDR1 SGHTA and CDR2 FQGNSA. The CDR3 sequence is CASSLSMGGIGELFF. For the CDR3, the DNA is TGTGCCAGCAGCTTGTCAATGGGGGGGATCGGGGAGCTGTTTTTT. Looking up the rest from reference TRBV7-2 and TRBJ2-2 gives the full variable domain: GAGVSQSPSNKVTEKGKDVELRCDPISGHTALYWYRQSLGQGLEFLIYFQGNSAPDKSGLPSDRFSAERTGGSVSTLTIQRTQQEDSAVYLCASSLSMGGIGELFFGEGSRLTVL.

The rearrangement links TRBV19 to TRBJ2-7; D is unresolved. V gave up 3 bases and J gave up 0 bases, with 6 bases separating them. The CDR3 runs 13 residues. CDR1 and CDR2 (germline): LNHDA, SQIVND (reference sequence). CDR3 amino acids: CASSMSNSYEQYF. DNA of the CDR3: TGTGCCAGTAGTATGTCCAACTCCTACGAGCAGTACTTC.

The genes are TRBV5-6 and TRBJ2-7, with D possibly matching TRBD2 (6 bases). V was clipped by 1 base and J by 7 bases, with 9 bases between them. Germline V lookup: CDR1 SGHDT, CDR2 YYEEEE. The CDR3 consists of 12 residues. The CDR3, as DNA: TGTGCCAGCAGCTTGTCCGGGGGAGAGCAGTACTTC. Translation gives CASSLSGGEQYF.

The chain uses TRBV6-5 and TRBJ2-3, with unresolved D. The CDR3 covers 13 residues. V was pared by 5 bases and J by 3 bases, with 9 bases between. Germline CDR1 and CDR2: MNHEY and SVGAGI. As DNA, the CDR3 is TGTGCCAGCAGTCCCCAGTGGACAGATACGCAGTATTTT. Translated: CASSPQWTDTQYF.